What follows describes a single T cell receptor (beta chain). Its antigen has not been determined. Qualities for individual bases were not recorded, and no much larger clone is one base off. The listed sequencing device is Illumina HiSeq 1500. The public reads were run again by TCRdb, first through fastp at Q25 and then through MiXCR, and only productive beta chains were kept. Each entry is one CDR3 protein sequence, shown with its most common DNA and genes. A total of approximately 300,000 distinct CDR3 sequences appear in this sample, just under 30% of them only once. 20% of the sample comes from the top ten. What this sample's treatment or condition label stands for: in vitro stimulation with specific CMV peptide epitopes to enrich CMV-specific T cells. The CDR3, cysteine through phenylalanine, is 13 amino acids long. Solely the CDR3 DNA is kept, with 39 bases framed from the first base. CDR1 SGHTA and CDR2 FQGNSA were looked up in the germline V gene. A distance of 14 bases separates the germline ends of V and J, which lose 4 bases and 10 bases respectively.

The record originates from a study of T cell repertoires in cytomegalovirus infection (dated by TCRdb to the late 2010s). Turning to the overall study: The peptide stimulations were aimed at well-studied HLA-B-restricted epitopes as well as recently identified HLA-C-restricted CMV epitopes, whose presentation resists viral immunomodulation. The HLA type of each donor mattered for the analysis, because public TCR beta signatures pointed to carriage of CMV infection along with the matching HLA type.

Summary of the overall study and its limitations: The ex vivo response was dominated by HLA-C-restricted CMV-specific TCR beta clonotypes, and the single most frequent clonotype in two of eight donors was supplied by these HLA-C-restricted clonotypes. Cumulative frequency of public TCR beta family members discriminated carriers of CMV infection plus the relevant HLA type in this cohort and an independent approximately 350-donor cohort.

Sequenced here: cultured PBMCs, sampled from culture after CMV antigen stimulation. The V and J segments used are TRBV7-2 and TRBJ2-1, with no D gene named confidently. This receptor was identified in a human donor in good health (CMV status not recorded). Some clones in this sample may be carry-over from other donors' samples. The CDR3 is CASSSLTALEQFF. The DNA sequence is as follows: TGTGCCAGCAGCTCCCTGACGGCCTTGGAGCAGTTCTTC.